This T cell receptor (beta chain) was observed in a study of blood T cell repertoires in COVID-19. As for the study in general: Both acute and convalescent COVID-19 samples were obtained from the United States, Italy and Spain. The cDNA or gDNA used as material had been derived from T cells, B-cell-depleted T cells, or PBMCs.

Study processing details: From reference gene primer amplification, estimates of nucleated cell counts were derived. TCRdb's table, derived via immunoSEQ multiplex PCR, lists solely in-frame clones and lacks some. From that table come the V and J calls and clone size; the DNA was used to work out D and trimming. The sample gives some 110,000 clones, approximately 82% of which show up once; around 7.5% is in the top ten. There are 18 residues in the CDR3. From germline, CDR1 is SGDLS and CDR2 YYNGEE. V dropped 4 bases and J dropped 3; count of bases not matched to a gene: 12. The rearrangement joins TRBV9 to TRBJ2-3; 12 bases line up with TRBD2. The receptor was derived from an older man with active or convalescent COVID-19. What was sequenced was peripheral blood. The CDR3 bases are TGTGCCAGCAGCCCCCTAGCGGGGGGGAACTCTAGAACAGATACGCAGTATTTT. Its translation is CASSPLAGGNSRTDTQYF.